This TCR beta chain derives from a study of blood T cells in healthy people across ages. Of note for this clonotype: At one boundary the junction diverges from the germline segment, which might be a read error.

Using a J-beta primer mix together with a sample-barcoded 5' primer, a second PCR was run for roughly 6 to 11 cycles. TCRdb re-called the 5' RACE reads through MiXCR, storing one row per CDR3 protein. This sample has approximately 1.5 million distinct CDR3 sequences; around 36% occur once, and the top ten carry about 11%. Every sample yielded at least 6 million isolated PBMCs. This clonotype was sampled from a woman in her twenties or thirties in good health. What was sequenced was blood.

This CDR3 is CVSSLAYRGPGANVLTF. The CDR3 coding sequence is TGTGTCAGCAGCTTGGCCTACAGGGGGCCAGGGGCCAACGTCCTGACTTTC. The genes are TRBV5-6 and TRBJ2-6; 9 bases match TRBD1. The V gene's germline CDR1 is SGHDT and CDR2 YYEEEE. This CDR3 comprises 17 residues.